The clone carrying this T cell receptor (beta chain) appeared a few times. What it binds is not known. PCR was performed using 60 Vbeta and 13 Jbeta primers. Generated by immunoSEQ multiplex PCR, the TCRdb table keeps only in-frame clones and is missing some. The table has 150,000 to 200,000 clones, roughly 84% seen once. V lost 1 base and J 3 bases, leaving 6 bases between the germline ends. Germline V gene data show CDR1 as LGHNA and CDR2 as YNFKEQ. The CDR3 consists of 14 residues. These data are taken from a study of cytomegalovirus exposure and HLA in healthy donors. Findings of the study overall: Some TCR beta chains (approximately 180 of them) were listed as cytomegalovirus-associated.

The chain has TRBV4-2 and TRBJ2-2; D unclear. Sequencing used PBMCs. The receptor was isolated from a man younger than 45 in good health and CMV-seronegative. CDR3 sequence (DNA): TGTGCCAGCAGCCAAGGAGCCGACACCGGGGAGCTGTTTTTT. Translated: CASSQGADTGELFF.